The 29 T cell receptor beta chains below all came from one sample that was sequenced in a study of blood T cells in healthy people across ages. A second PCR of roughly 7 to 11 cycles used a sample-barcoded 5' primer and a J-beta primer mix. TCRdb redid the calling of the 5' RACE reads with MiXCR, one entry per CDR3 protein. Of about 770,000 distinct CDR3 sequences detected, roughly 44% appear once; the ten largest clones hold about a fifth. The sequenced material came from blood. These receptors originate from a man aged 60-69 years in good health.

V and J are TRBV20-1 and TRBJ1-2; D ambiguous. In germline, CDR1 is DFQATT, CDR2 SNEGSKA (reference sequence). The CDR3 sequence is 13 residues long. V shed 6 bases and J shed 8 bases, with 19 bases lying between them. DNA of the CDR3: TGCAGTGCCACGATACAGCCCATCGGGGGCTACACCTTC. Translating gives CSATIQPIGGYTF.

The CDR3 region has the DNA TGCGCCAGCAGCGCAAGAGCCCCGGCCAAATCTAGCACAGATACGCAGTATTTT. Its translation is CASSARAPAKSSTDTQYF. V and J are TRBV5-1 and TRBJ2-3; the D is unclear. The V gene lost 4 bases and the J gene lost 0 bases, with 21 bases spanning the gap. The germline V gene encodes CDR1 SGHRS and CDR2 YFSETQ. This CDR3 is 18 amino acids long.

The chain couples TRBV11-2 to TRBJ2-3; D not resolved. Germline V gives CDR1 SGHAT, CDR2 FQNNGV. Between the trimmed V and J ends, which lost 5 bases and 0 bases, there was a span of 12 bases. CDR3 length: 15 amino acids. Written as DNA, the CDR3 is TGTGCCAGCAGCCTCCTTCGGTCCAGCACAGATACGCAGTATTTT. It yields the protein CASSLLRSSTDTQYF.

This clonotype was seen at least ten times. The CDR3 DNA sequence: TGTGCCAGCAGCTTCAGCGCGGGAGTGGAAGATACGCAGTATTTT. Protein sequence: CASSFSAGVEDTQYF. The rearrangement joins TRBV7-2 to TRBJ2-3, with 7 bases fitting TRBD2. Looked up from germline, CDR1 is SGHTA and CDR2 is FQGNSA. V dropped 3 bases and J dropped 5; count of bases not matched to a gene: 8. The CDR3 spans 15 residues. Drawing the rest from reference TRBV7-2 and TRBJ2-3, the complete variable domain is GAGVSQSPSNKVTEKGKDVELRCDPISGHTALYWYRQSLGQGLEFLIYFQGNSAPDKSGLPSDRFSAERTGGSVSTLTIQRTQQEDSAVYLCASSFSAGVEDTQYFGPGTRLTVL.

This chain links TRBV4-3 with TRBJ2-3, with unresolved D. Trimming removed 4 bases from V and 1 base from J, with 9 bases in between. Per germline, CDR1 LGHNA and CDR2 YSLEER. The CDR3 has 14 residues. The CDR3 region is CASSPNYRTDTQYF. For the CDR3, the DNA is TGCGCCAGCAGCCCCAATTATCGCACAGATACGCAGTATTTT.

The chain combines TRBV19 with TRBJ2-1; perhaps TRBD2 as D (6 bases). In germline, CDR1 is LNHDA, CDR2 SQIVND (reference sequence). V lost 7 bases and J lost 2, with 12 bases in between. The CDR3 sequence is 14 residues long. The CDR3 DNA follows: TGTGCCAGTAAGCGGGCTGGCCCCTACAATGAGCAGTTCTTC. Residues: CASKRAGPYNEQFF.

The gene calls are TRBV6-6 and TRBJ2-1, with a weak D call TRBD2 (5 bases). The length of the CDR3 is 14 residues. Germline V CDR1 and CDR2: MNHNY, SVGAGI (reference sequence). Trimming removed 2 bases at V and 7 bases at J, with 12 bases between. The CDR3 loop is CASSYLKRDNEQFF. As DNA, the CDR3 is TGTGCCAGCAGTTACCTCAAGAGGGATAATGAGCAGTTCTTC.

The rearrangement links TRBV6-2 or TRBV6-3 to TRBJ2-7; maybe TRBD1 (6 bases). The J call may be in error: the DNA end matches TRBJ2-5 better. Germline CDR1 is MNHEY and CDR2 is SVGEGT. CDR3 length: 16 amino acids. The DNA for the CDR3 is TGTGCCAGCAGTTTAACCGCAGGGGCCCGCCAGAAGACCCAGTACTTC. Its translation: CASSLTAGARQKTQYF.

This chain joins TRBV7-2 and TRBJ2-7, with D maybe TRBD1 (6 bases). The tail of the sequence fits TRBJ2-5 better, so the J call may be wrong. The germline CDR1 and CDR2 sequences are SGHTA and FQGNSA. CDR3 length: 14 residues. CDR3: CASSRASRGETQYF. The DNA of the CDR3 is TGTGCCAGCAGCAGAGCGTCAAGGGGGGAGACCCAGTACTTC.

This clonotype was seen only once. This sequence joins TRBV7-3 and TRBJ2-5; D ambiguous. Gene TRBJ2-7 matches the end of the DNA better, so the J call may be wrong. The CDR3 has 13 residues. Germline-derived CDR1 and CDR2 are SGHTA and FQGTGA. The CDR3 reads CASSLRVFDEQYF. CDR3 sequence (DNA): TGTGCCAGCAGCTTAAGGGTGTTCGACGAGCAGTACTTC.

V gene TRBV12-3 or TRBV12-4 combines with J gene TRBJ2-6; D is unclear. The CDR3 loop spans 12 amino acids. V was pared by 8 bases and J by 0 bases, with 2 bases between. The CDR3, as DNA: TGTGCCAGCTACTCTGGGGCCAACGTCCTGACTTTC. This codes for CASYSGANVLTF.

This chain links TRBV6-6 with TRBJ1-5; 7 bases match TRBD1. From germline, CDR1 is MNHNY and CDR2 SVGAGI (reference sequence). CDR3 size: 16 residues. Trimming cost V 0 bases and J 1 base; bases outside gene matches: 3. CDR3 sequence (DNA): TGTGCCAGCAGTTACTCGGGACAGAGAAGCAATCAGCCCCAGCATTTT. It encodes CASSYSGQRSNQPQHF.

This clonotype was seen a handful of times. The V gene is TRBV9, the J gene TRBJ2-3; D may be TRBD2 (7 bases). The CDR3 is 16 residues long. Trimming pared 6 bases from V and 2 bases from J, leaving 19 bases between. Germline assignment: CDR1 SGDLS and CDR2 YYNGEE. CDR3 in amino acids: CASTPEGGRTTDTQYF. DNA of the CDR3: TGTGCCAGCACCCCAGAGGGGGGGCGAACCACAGATACGCAGTATTTT.

About this clonotype itself: A much larger clone lies one base from this, so it may be a read error. DNA for the CDR3: TGTGCCAGCAGTTTATCGGGGGGTCCCGAGCAGTACTTC. Protein sequence: CASSLSGGPEQYF. The chain joins TRBV12-3 or TRBV12-4 to TRBJ2-7; 7 bases match TRBD2. The CDR3 is 13 residues long. J was trimmed by 6 bases and V by 2 bases; bases with no gene match: 4.

The chain recombines TRBV29-1 with TRBJ1-6; D is perhaps TRBD1 (5 bases). Germline V lookup: CDR1 SQVTM, CDR2 ANQGSEA. The V and J ends lost 4 bases and 7 bases respectively, with 8 bases between them. This CDR3 has 12 amino acids. In DNA form, the CDR3 reads TGCAGCGTTGCGACAGAGAATTCACCCCTCCACTTT. Protein product: CSVATENSPLHF.

This clonotype has a handful of counts. This chain connects TRBV27 to TRBJ1-1, with D perhaps matching TRBD1 (5 bases). With 6 bases removed from V and 3 bases from J, the gap between germline ends came to 11 bases. Per the germline V gene, CDR1 is MNHEY and CDR2 is SMNVEV (reference sequence). CDR3 length: 13 residues. The CDR3 sequence: CASRPGSYTEAFF. The CDR3, as DNA: TGTGCCAGCAGACCAGGGTCTTACACTGAAGCTTTCTTT.

This sequence joins TRBV6-5 and TRBJ1-1, with unresolved D. The germline V gene has CDR1 MNHEY and CDR2 SVGAGI. Deletions cut 2 bases from V and 3 bases from J, with 7 bases between. This CDR3 region has 13 residues. CDR3 residues: CASSYKLDTEAFF. CDR3 nucleotides: TGTGCCAGCAGTTACAAGTTGGACACTGAAGCTTTCTTT.

The gene calls are TRBV4-3 and TRBJ2-1; TRBD2 matches 7 bases. The length of the CDR3 is 13 residues. Germline V gene data show CDR1 as LGHNA and CDR2 as YSLEER. Losses at the gene ends were 0 bases for V and 12 bases for J; bases not matched to a gene: 5. This chain's CDR3 is CASSQDRGDAQFF. In DNA, the CDR3 is TGCGCCAGCAGCCAAGATCGGGGGGACGCGCAGTTCTTC.

This clonotype was observed a single time. This clone may be a read error of a much larger clone one base away. The rearrangement uses TRBV13 and TRBJ2-5; D is ambiguous. The CDR3 extends over 11 amino acids. CDR1 and CDR2 (germline): PRHDT, FYEKMQ (reference sequence). The CDR3 DNA follows: TGTGCCAGCGGCTTATTTGAGACCCAGTACTTC. Its translation: CASGLFETQYF.

The chain employs TRBV18 and TRBJ2-1, with TRBD1 matching over 8 bases. The junction had 9 bases not matched to a gene; V was cut back by 6 bases and J by 5 bases. This CDR3 is 15 amino acids long. Germline CDR1 KGHSH, CDR2 LQKENI. The chain's CDR3 is CASSPAGTGHNEQFF. In nucleotides, the CDR3 is TGTGCCAGCTCGCCGGCCGGGACAGGACACAATGAGCAGTTCTTC. Variable domain in full (rest from reference TRBV18 and TRBJ2-1): NAGVMQNPRHLVRRRGQEARLRCSPMKGHSHVYWYRQLPEEGLKFMVYLQKENIIDESGMPKERFSAEFPKEGPSILRIQQVVRGDSAAYFCASSPAGTGHNEQFFGPGTRLTVL.

The V call is TRBV7-9, the J call TRBJ1-2; TRBD1 is a possible D gene (5 bases). The V end was cut by 4 bases, the J end by 5 bases, with 26 bases between. The CDR3 totals 18 residues. Per the germline V gene, CDR1 is SEHNR and CDR2 is FQNEAQ (reference sequence). Here the CDR3 DNA reads TGTGCCAGCAGCTACCTTGGGACGGTAACCCTTAACCATTATGGCTACACCTTC. Translating it yields CASSYLGTVTLNHYGYTF.

Written as DNA, the CDR3 is TGTGCCAGCAGCCAATCCCAACCGGGGGGGTATAAGGCCTACCACTCTGGGGCCAACGTCCTGACTTTC. Protein sequence: CASSQSQPGGYKAYHSGANVLTF. This sequence joins TRBV14 and TRBJ2-6, with 8 nucleotides matching TRBD2. The V gene's germline CDR1 is SGHDN and CDR2 FVKESK. This CDR3 is built from 23 residues. With 2 bases clipped from V and 0 bases from J, the junction kept 21 bases outside the gene matches.

This clonotype came up a few times. The chain joins TRBV5-1 to TRBJ2-7, with 9 positions matching TRBD2. The CDR3 has 16 residues. Germline V gene sequence: CDR1 SGHRS, CDR2 YFSETQ. V was clipped by 0 bases and J by 2 bases; unmatched bases: 6. The CDR3 is CASSLALAGATYEQYF. In nucleotides, the CDR3 is TGCGCCAGCAGCTTGGCCTTAGCGGGGGCCACCTACGAGCAGTACTTC.

The rearrangement links TRBV7-9 to TRBJ1-2; 7 nucleotides agree with TRBD1. J lost 0 bases, V lost 2 bases, and 6 bases had no gene match. The length of the CDR3 is 16 residues. Looked up from germline, CDR1 is SEHNR and CDR2 is FQNEAQ (reference sequence). Here the CDR3 reads CASSLFTGATNYGYTF. DNA for the CDR3: TGTGCCAGCAGCTTATTTACAGGGGCGACTAACTATGGCTACACCTTC.

This clonotype has a single count. The chain employs TRBV6-2 or TRBV6-3 and TRBJ2-5, with TRBD2 matching 10 bases. Losses at the gene ends were 6 bases for V and 2 bases for J; bases not matched to a gene: 9. Germline CDR1 is MNHEY and CDR2 is SVGEGT. There are 16 residues in the CDR3. The CDR3 here is CASSFLAGVKQETQYF. CDR3 DNA sequence: TGTGCCAGCAGCTTCCTAGCGGGGGTAAAACAAGAGACCCAGTACTTC.

The table lists this clonotype with a few counts. V usage is TRBV5-1 and J usage is TRBJ2-7; D is possibly TRBD1 (5 bases). CDR3 length: 14 residues. The germline V gene encodes CDR1 SGHRS and CDR2 YFSETQ. V was pared by 0 bases and J by 2 bases, with 9 bases between. This CDR3 is CASSLGQMTYEQYF. The DNA for the CDR3 is TGCGCCAGCAGCTTGGGACAGATGACCTACGAGCAGTACTTC. Combining the CDR3 with reference TRBV5-1 and TRBJ2-7 gives the whole variable domain KAGVTQTPRYLIKTRGQQVTLSCSPISGHRSVSWYQQTPGQGLQFLFEYFSETQRNKGNFPGRFSGRQFSNSRSEMNVSTLELGDSALYLCASSLGQMTYEQYFGPGTRLTVT.

This chain joins TRBV28 and TRBJ2-6; 11 positions agree with TRBD2. V dropped 6 bases and J dropped 0; count of bases not matched to a gene: 10. CDR3 length: 19 amino acids. Germline V gene data show CDR1 as MDHEN and CDR2 as SYDVKM. Here the CDR3 reads CASRDAGLAGRSGANVLTF. The DNA for the CDR3 is TGTGCCAGCAGGGACGCCGGACTAGCGGGCCGCTCTGGGGCCAACGTCCTGACTTTC.

The chain employs TRBV7-2 and TRBJ1-1; 9 nucleotides agree with TRBD1. The J segment lost 11 bases and the V segment lost 5 bases, leaving 9 bases of the junction unmatched. There are 13 residues in the CDR3. Germline CDR1 SGHTA, CDR2 FQGNSA. CDR3 region: CASSQWAGQGAFF. As DNA, the CDR3 is TGTGCCAGCAGCCAGTGGGCTGGACAGGGGGCTTTCTTT.

This rearrangement joins TRBV7-9 to TRBJ2-7, with 8 bases that match TRBD2. The germline V gene encodes CDR1 SEHNR and CDR2 FQNEAQ (reference sequence). The trim removed 1 base at V and 2 bases at J, leaving 7 bases unmatched. The CDR3 runs 16 residues. The CDR3 here is CASSLGAGGPPYEQYF. The CDR3 bases are TGTGCCAGCAGCTTAGGTGCGGGGGGTCCGCCCTACGAGCAGTACTTC.